A single sample gave rise to the 27 T cell receptor beta chains below, sequenced in a study of T cells in Graves' hyperthyroidism and ophthalmopathy. Researchers amplified the TCR beta CDR3 regions from RNA transcripts. Using the HTBI primer set, a first-round RT-PCR was run on the TCR CDR3. TCRdb reprocessed the multiplex PCR reads via MiXCR and lists one record per CDR3 protein. The sample holds hundreds of thousands of distinct CDR3 sequences, about a fifth seen once. The sample consisted of blood. The receptors stem from a man between 25 and 39 years old with Graves' ophthalmopathy.

This clonotype has at least ten counts. V gene TRBV20-1 combines with J gene TRBJ2-3, with 8 bases matching TRBD2. This CDR3 contains 11 residues. Germline V gene sequence: CDR1 DFQATT, CDR2 SNEGSKA (reference sequence). V shed 5 bases and J 6 bases; nucleotides not matched to a gene: 1. CDR3 in amino acids: CSAPSGDTQYF. In DNA, the CDR3 is TGCAGTGCTCCTAGCGGGGATACGCAGTATTTT.

This clonotype was observed at least ten times. The chain is built from TRBV9 and TRBJ1-6, with 10 bases fitting TRBD1. The CDR3 has 14 amino acids. The germline V gene has CDR1 SGDLS and CDR2 YYNGEE. V dropped 6 bases and J dropped 10; count of bases not matched to a gene: 7. CDR3 loop: CASTQDRGRSPLHF. The CDR3 DNA reads TGTGCCAGCACCCAAGACAGGGGGCGATCACCCCTCCACTTT. The full variable domain, with the rest looked up from reference TRBV9 and TRBJ1-6, is DSGVTQTPKHLITATGQRVTLRCSPRSGDLSVYWYQQSLDQGLQFLIQYYNGEERAKGNILERFSAQQFPDLHSELNLSSLELGDSALYFCASTQDRGRSPLHFGNGTRLTVT.

This clonotype was picked up a small number of times. The rearrangement joins TRBV12-3 or TRBV12-4 to TRBJ2-7; 8 nucleotides line up with TRBD2. This CDR3 is built from 14 residues. Germline trimming cut 7 bases from V and 1 base from J; bases unmatched to any gene: 6. The CDR3 DNA reads TGTGCCAGCACCTTAGCGGGGTCGTCCTACGAGCAGTACTTC. Translating gives CASTLAGSSYEQYF.

This sequence joins TRBV5-8 and TRBJ1-3; 11 nucleotides match TRBD1. Trimming removed 4 bases from V and 4 bases from J; junction bases left unmatched: 4. The CDR3 totals 15 residues. CDR1 is SGHTS and CDR2 is YDEGEE in the germline V gene. CDR3 protein: CASSLDRGQGNTIYF. CDR3 in DNA: TGTGCCAGCAGCCTGGACAGGGGGCAAGGAAACACCATATATTTT.

This clonotype came up a few times. The rearrangement links TRBV19 to TRBJ2-7, with D possibly called TRBD1 or TRBD2 (5 bases each). The V gene lost 10 bases and the J gene lost 6 bases, with 13 bases spanning the gap. Germline values: CDR1 LNHDA, CDR2 SQIVND (reference sequence). CDR3 size: 11 residues. CDR3 sequence reads: CATGAPGEQYF. The CDR3 nucleotides read TGTGCCACCGGGGCTCCCGGCGAGCAGTACTTC.

J is TRBJ2-2 and V is TRBV6-1; 9 positions match TRBD2. The CDR3 consists of 15 residues. Germline V gene lookup returns CDR1 MNHNS and CDR2 SASEGT. Losses at the gene ends were 8 bases for V and 5 bases for J; bases not matched to a gene: 9. The CDR3 coding sequence is TGTGCCAGCCACCTAGTAGCGGGAGTTACCGGGGAGCTGTTTTTT. Its protein product is CASHLVAGVTGELFF.

Ten or more counts support this clonotype. The V call is TRBV18, the J call TRBJ1-1; 10 nucleotides match TRBD1. The CDR3 has 15 amino acids. V trimming: 6 bases; J trimming: 3 bases; junction bases outside the gene matches: 7. Germline CDR1 reads KGHSH; CDR2 reads LQKENI. CDR3 DNA: TGTGCCAGCTCCCGAGGACAGGGGGAAGACACTGAAGCTTTCTTT. Translated, it gives CASSRGQGEDTEAFF.

This clonotype was counted once. The chain joins TRBV11-3 to TRBJ2-1; 7 positions match TRBD1. This CDR3 has 17 amino acids. After removal of 2 bases from V and 4 bases from J, the junction contained 11 bases not matched to a gene. Germline V gives CDR1 SGHNT, CDR2 YENEEA. CDR3 sequence reads: CASSLRGTVPPYNEQFF. CDR3 DNA sequence: TGTGCCAGCAGCTTAAGGGGGACAGTCCCGCCATACAATGAGCAGTTCTTC.

This clonotype came up a few times. The chain has TRBV7-9 and TRBJ2-3; tentative D call: TRBD1 (6 bases). The CDR3 totals 14 residues. Germline lookup yields CDR1 SEHNR and CDR2 FQNEAQ (reference sequence). The ends were cut back, 6 bases at V and 5 bases at J, with 15 bases in the middle. DNA of the CDR3: TGTGCCAGCAGGAGAACAGGGATAAAAGATACGCAGTATTTT. This sequence encodes CASRRTGIKDTQYF.

This clonotype has just a few counts. The V call is TRBV10-3, the J call TRBJ2-2, with TRBD2 matching 10 bases. The germline V gene encodes CDR1 ENHRY and CDR2 SYGVKD. The CDR3 runs to 15 residues. Trimming took 10 bases from V and 7 from J; bases not matched to a gene: 12. The CDR3 region is CATDQAGGLDGELFF. In nucleotides, the CDR3 is TGTGCCACCGACCAAGCGGGAGGGTTGGACGGGGAGCTGTTTTTT.

The V gene is TRBV28, the J gene TRBJ2-2, with TRBD2 as a possible D gene (6 bases). The CDR3 covers 15 residues. From germline, CDR1 is MDHEN and CDR2 SYDVKM. V lost 7 bases and J lost 0, with 12 bases in between. The CDR3 sequence is CASNRRDANTGELFF. CDR3 sequence (DNA): TGTGCCAGCAATCGGCGGGACGCGAACACCGGGGAGCTGTTTTTT.

This clonotype was picked up a small number of times. The gene calls are TRBV28 and TRBJ2-5; 10 nucleotides line up with TRBD2. V was pared by 4 bases and J by 5 bases, with 7 bases of the junction left unmatched. The CDR3 runs to 15 residues. The germline V gene encodes CDR1 MDHEN and CDR2 SYDVKM. In nucleotides, the CDR3 is TGTGCCAGCAGTTCAGCGGGAGGGCCTTTGGAGACCCAGTACTTC. Its translation: CASSSAGGPLETQYF.

J is TRBJ2-2 and V is TRBV7-9; 9 nucleotides line up with TRBD2. CDR3 length: 16 residues. V shed 2 bases and J 7 bases; nucleotides not matched to a gene: 8. Germline V CDR1 and CDR2: SEHNR, FQNEAQ (reference sequence). In nucleotides, the CDR3 is TGTGCCAGCAGCTTAAGCCTAGCGGGACTGATCGGGGAGCTGTTTTTT. It codes for CASSLSLAGLIGELFF. The full variable domain, in which reference TRBV7-9 and TRBJ2-2 provide the parts outside the CDR3, is DTGVSQNPRHKITKRGQNVTFRCDPISEHNRLYWYRQTLGQGPEFLTYFQNEAQLEKSRLLSDRFSAERPKGSFSTLEIQRTEQGDSAMYLCASSLSLAGLIGELFFGEGSRLTVL.

As concerns this clonotype: The CDR3 ends on some other residue instead of the conserved phenylalanine or tryptophan, so this is likely a read error. The chain uses TRBV27 and TRBJ2-1; D may be TRBD1 (5 bases). V lost 4 bases to trimming and J lost 3 bases, with 7 bases between them. This CDR3 spans 13 amino acids. Germline V lookup: CDR1 MNHEY, CDR2 SMNVEV (reference sequence). The DNA of the CDR3 is TGTGCCAGCAGTTGGACACTCTACAATGAGCAGTTCTGC. It codes for CASSWTLYNEQFC.

This clonotype appeared many times. V and J are TRBV2 and TRBJ2-7; 9 positions agree with TRBD1. Germline CDR1 and CDR2: SNHLY and FYNNEI. The CDR3 covers 18 residues. V dropped 6 bases and J dropped 6; count of bases not matched to a gene: 21. The DNA for the CDR3 is TGTGCCAGCAGCCCTCCTTGGAGTGGCGGGGACAGGGCGGCCGAGCAGTACTTC. Translating gives CASSPPWSGGDRAAEQYF.

Many counts were recorded for this clonotype. The gene calls are TRBV6-2 or TRBV6-3 and TRBJ1-3; D gene uncertain. Trimming took 0 bases from V and 2 from J, leaving 8 bases between them. Germline CDR1 reads MNHEY; CDR2 reads SVGEGT. This CDR3 has 15 residues. The CDR3 sequence: CASSYSSQPGNTIYF. CDR3 DNA sequence: TGTGCCAGCAGTTACTCTTCTCAGCCTGGAAACACCATATATTTT.

The rearrangement uses TRBV11-3 and TRBJ2-1, with TRBD1 matching over 10 bases. This CDR3 has 15 amino acids. Trimming at V came to 4 bases and at J to 4 bases, leaving 4 bases not matched to a gene. In germline, CDR1 is SGHNT, CDR2 YENEEA. This CDR3 reads CASSSDRGHYNEQFF. In DNA form, the CDR3 reads TGTGCCAGCAGCTCTGACAGGGGGCATTACAATGAGCAGTTCTTC.

J is TRBJ1-2 and V is TRBV6-1, with TRBD1 matching over 8 bases. With 1 base clipped from V and 4 bases from J, the junction kept 8 bases outside the gene matches. Germline CDR1 and CDR2: MNHNS and SASEGT. This CDR3 has 16 residues. CDR3 sequence (DNA): TGTGCCAGCAGTGAAGATGAGGGGACAGGAGCCTATGGCTACACCTTC. Its translation is CASSEDEGTGAYGYTF.

This chain uses TRBV7-2 with TRBJ2-7, with D tentatively TRBD2 (6 bases). Germline lookup yields CDR1 SGHTA and CDR2 FQGNSA. CDR3 length equals 15 residues. Trimming removed 5 bases from V and 6 bases from J, with 20 bases in between. CDR3 region: CASSVETSSSTEQYF. The CDR3 nucleotides read TGTGCCAGCAGCGTAGAGACTAGTTCTTCAACCGAGCAGTACTTC.

This clonotype was detected many times. The chain links TRBV28 to TRBJ2-1, with 8 positions matching TRBD2. This CDR3 is built from 16 residues. Trimming removed 2 bases from V and 6 bases from J; junction bases left unmatched: 9. The germline V gene has CDR1 MDHEN and CDR2 SYDVKM. CDR3 region: CASSLRWISGSNEQFF. The CDR3 coding sequence is TGTGCCAGCAGTTTACGATGGATAAGCGGGAGCAATGAGCAGTTCTTC.

The chain uses TRBV6-1 and TRBJ1-5; 8 nucleotides match TRBD1. V shed 6 bases, J shed 0 bases, and the junction held 10 bases outside the gene matches. The CDR3 spans 17 residues. Germline V gene lookup returns CDR1 MNHNS and CDR2 SASEGT. The CDR3 protein is CASSDDRGGYSNQPQHF. Written as DNA, the CDR3 is TGTGCCAGCAGCGATGACAGGGGAGGTTATAGCAATCAGCCCCAGCATTTT.

The CDR3 nucleotides are TGTGCCAGCAGCATCGGACAGAGTTCCGAAGAGACCCAGTACTTC. Protein: CASSIGQSSEETQYF. V usage is TRBV7-3 and J usage is TRBJ2-5; maybe TRBD1 (6 bases). Germline values: CDR1 SGHTA, CDR2 FQGTGA. This CDR3 spans 15 amino acids. The ends were cut back, 5 bases at V and 3 bases at J, with 16 bases in the middle.

V gene TRBV7-9 combines with J gene TRBJ1-1, with unresolved D. V was cut by 5 bases and J by 6 bases, with 10 bases left in between. The germline V gene encodes CDR1 SEHNR and CDR2 FQNEAQ (reference sequence). CDR3 length: 12 residues. The CDR3 is CASSLGRAEAFF. The CDR3 DNA is TGTGCCAGCAGCCTGGGTAGGGCTGAAGCTTTCTTT.

With respect to this clonotype: Just one base apart from a much larger clone, this may be a read error. This rearrangement joins TRBV2 to TRBJ2-1, with a weak D call TRBD1 (6 bases). CDR3 length equals 15 residues. Trimming took 5 bases from V and 6 from J, leaving 17 bases between them. CDR1 and CDR2 (germline): SNHLY, FYNNEI. The CDR3 loop is CASSLGRTACNEQFF. The CDR3, as DNA: TGTGCCAGCAGTTTAGGACGGACAGCCTGCAATGAGCAGTTCTTC. The whole variable domain, remainder taken from reference TRBV2 and TRBJ2-1, is EPEVTQTPSHQVTQMGQEVILRCVPISNHLYFYWYRQILGQKVEFLVSFYNNEISEKSEIFDDQFSVERPDGSNFTLKIRSTKLEDSAMYFCASSLGRTACNEQFFGPGTRLTVL.

The chain couples TRBV7-2 to TRBJ2-2; either TRBD1 or TRBD2 may supply D (6 bases each). Germline-derived CDR1 and CDR2 are SGHTA and FQGNSA. Between the trimmed V and J ends, which lost 6 bases and 5 bases, there was a span of 19 bases. The length of the CDR3 is 16 residues. In DNA form, the CDR3 reads TGTGCCAGCAGAGCCGAGAAGGAGGGGGGTACCGGGGAGCTGTTTTTT. Protein: CASRAEKEGGTGELFF.

V usage is TRBV30 and J usage is TRBJ2-7; D is unclear. Germline CDR1 is GTSNPN and CDR2 is SVGIG (reference sequence). The V and J ends lost 2 bases and 12 bases respectively, with 26 bases between them. The CDR3 is 15 residues long. CDR3 region: CAWSRFGLDSTSLYF. As DNA, the CDR3 is TGTGCCTGGAGTCGCTTCGGATTAGACTCAACCTCGCTGTACTTC.

DNA of the CDR3: TGCAGCGCTAAAGCGGGTAGCTCCTACAATGAGCAGTTCTTC. Amino acids: CSAKAGSSYNEQFF. The V and J genes are TRBV29-1 and TRBJ2-1; D may be TRBD2 (6 bases). The CDR3 runs 14 residues. The V gene's germline CDR1 is SQVTM and CDR2 ANQGSEA. The V end was cut by 7 bases, the J end by 0 bases, with 13 bases between.